The 30 T cell receptor beta chains reported below all come from one sample, sequenced in a study of cytotoxic CD8 clonotypes in ibrutinib-treated CLL. This table comes from immunoSEQ multiplex PCR, and its TCRdb copy is limited to in-frame clones, with some not included. This table holds 300,000 or so clones, about 64% found once. The sample consisted of PBMCs, taken after 36 months of ibrutinib treatment. Source of these receptors: a human donor with chronic lymphocytic leukemia.

The chain joins TRBV19 to TRBJ2-2; the D is unclear. There are 15 residues in the CDR3. Germline lookup yields CDR1 LNHDA and CDR2 SQIVND (reference sequence). With 2 bases removed from V and 4 bases from J, the gap between germline ends came to 11 bases. In DNA form, the CDR3 reads TGTGCCAGTAGTATAAGGGTATCGGGCACCGGGGAGCTGTTTTTT. It yields the protein CASSIRVSGTGELFF.

The chain recombines TRBV27 with TRBJ2-1; 7 positions agree with TRBD2. CDR3 length equals 15 residues. V shed 3 bases, J shed 1 base, and the junction held 3 bases outside the gene matches. Germline CDR1 reads MNHEY; CDR2 reads SMNVEV (reference sequence). Written as DNA, the CDR3 is TGTGCCAGCAGTTTTGCGCGGGGGTCCTACAATGAGCAGTTCTTC. It codes for CASSFARGSYNEQFF.

The chain couples TRBV7-2 to TRBJ2-5, with D possibly being TRBD2 (5 bases). CDR1 is SGHTA and CDR2 is FQGNSA in the germline V gene. The CDR3 runs to 14 residues. Trimming took off 0 bases at V and 6 bases at J, with 11 bases between the two ends. The DNA of the CDR3 is TGTGCCAGCAGCTTAGCGGGAGAGGGAAAGACCCAGTACTTC. This translates into CASSLAGEGKTQYF. The whole variable domain, filled in from reference TRBV7-2 and TRBJ2-5, reads GAGVSQSPSNKVTEKGKDVELRCDPISGHTALYWYRQSLGQGLEFLIYFQGNSAPDKSGLPSDRFSAERTGGSVSTLTIQRTQQEDSAVYLCASSLAGEGKTQYFGPGTRLLVL.

The chain couples TRBV7-2 to TRBJ2-3; tentatively, D is TRBD2 (6 bases). V dropped 2 bases and J dropped 0 bases, with 9 bases sitting between them. Germline V gene sequence: CDR1 SGHTA, CDR2 FQGNSA. The CDR3 covers 15 residues. This chain's CDR3 is CASSLPGTSTDTQYF. In DNA form, the CDR3 reads TGTGCCAGCAGCTTACCCGGGACTAGCACAGATACGCAGTATTTT.

This chain connects TRBV7-2 to TRBJ2-3; D is uncertain. V was clipped by 5 bases and J by 6 bases, with 3 bases between them. Germline assignment: CDR1 SGHTA and CDR2 FQGNSA. The CDR3 length is 10 residues. The CDR3 reads CASSHDTQYF. The CDR3 DNA reads as TGTGCCAGCAGCCACGATACGCAGTATTTT.

The rearrangement uses TRBV9 and TRBJ2-7, with D possibly being TRBD1 (5 bases). This CDR3 is 16 amino acids long. CDR1 is SGDLS, CDR2 YYNGEE, per germline. V lost 2 bases and J lost 6, with 21 bases in between. The CDR3 nucleotides are TGTGCCAGCAGCGTGACCCCCCGAACGCTAGGGGCCGAGCAGTACTTC. This encodes CASSVTPRTLGAEQYF. Together with reference TRBV9 and TRBJ2-7, the CDR3 gives the full variable domain: DSGVTQTPKHLITATGQRVTLRCSPRSGDLSVYWYQQSLDQGLQFLIQYYNGEERAKGNILERFSAQQFPDLHSELNLSSLELGDSALYFCASSVTPRTLGAEQYFGPGTRLTVT.

The sample holds one count of this clone. V and J are TRBV9 and TRBJ2-2, with TRBD2 matching 15 bases. CDR3 length: 15 residues. Per germline, CDR1 SGDLS and CDR2 YYNGEE. With 4 bases clipped from V and 10 bases from J, the junction kept 5 bases outside the gene matches. The CDR3 protein is CASSPGLAGGQELFF. In DNA form, the CDR3 reads TGTGCCAGCAGCCCCGGACTAGCGGGAGGGCAGGAGCTGTTTTTT.

The chain couples TRBV5-4 to TRBJ1-2; TRBD1 matches at 8 bases. With V trimmed by 4 bases and J by 6 bases, 11 bases remained unmatched. Germline assignment: CDR1 SGHNT and CDR2 YYREEE (reference sequence). This CDR3 contains 15 residues. The DNA of the CDR3 is TGTGCCAGCAGCGTTGACCGGGACAGGAAGAATGGCTACACCTTC. Translation gives CASSVDRDRKNGYTF.

The chain combines TRBV9 with TRBJ2-3; either TRBD1 or TRBD2 may fit D (5 bases each). Germline-derived CDR1 and CDR2 are SGDLS and YYNGEE. Trimming pared 1 base from V and 4 bases from J, leaving 13 bases between. This CDR3 comprises 15 residues. The CDR3 nucleotides are TGTGCCAGCAGCGTAATGGCAGGGAGCCCAGATACGCAGTATTTT. Translation gives CASSVMAGSPDTQYF. The whole variable domain, filled in from reference TRBV9 and TRBJ2-3, reads DSGVTQTPKHLITATGQRVTLRCSPRSGDLSVYWYQQSLDQGLQFLIQYYNGEERAKGNILERFSAQQFPDLHSELNLSSLELGDSALYFCASSVMAGSPDTQYFGPGTRLTVL.

The chain employs TRBV19 and TRBJ2-4, with 10 nucleotides matching TRBD2. In germline, CDR1 is LNHDA, CDR2 SQIVND (reference sequence). V dropped 7 bases and J dropped 8; count of bases not matched to a gene: 11. There are 15 residues in the CDR3. CDR3 sequence reads: CASNPGLARGDIQYF. The CDR3 DNA follows: TGTGCCAGTAATCCGGGACTAGCGCGGGGGGACATTCAGTACTTC.

The rearrangement links TRBV11-2 to TRBJ2-7; TRBD2 aligns across 13 bases. CDR1 is SGHAT and CDR2 is FQNNGV in the germline V gene. The CDR3 has 15 residues. Trimming removed 5 bases from V and 0 bases from J; junction bases left unmatched: 1. CDR3 amino acids: CASSGTSGVSYEQYF. In nucleotides, the CDR3 is TGTGCCAGCAGCGGGACTAGCGGGGTCTCCTACGAGCAGTACTTC.

The chain combines TRBV2 with TRBJ1-3; weak D call: TRBD1 (5 bases). Germline V gene sequence: CDR1 SNHLY, CDR2 FYNNEI. The CDR3 runs 12 residues. The V end was cut by 7 bases, the J end by 6 bases, with 10 bases between. Written as DNA, the CDR3 is TGTGCCAGCATACCAGGGAAAAACACCATATATTTT. This encodes CASIPGKNTIYF.

The chain links TRBV9 to TRBJ2-1; D ambiguous. The CDR3 has 12 residues. Deletions cut 3 bases from V and 10 bases from J, with 11 bases between. Germline V gene data show CDR1 as SGDLS and CDR2 as YYNGEE. The CDR3 region is CASSAEVGEQFF. In nucleotides, the CDR3 is TGTGCCAGCAGCGCTGAGGTAGGAGAGCAGTTCTTC.

The genes are TRBV19 and TRBJ1-6, with 8 bases matching TRBD1. In germline, CDR1 is LNHDA, CDR2 SQIVND (reference sequence). The CDR3 runs to 18 residues. Losses at the gene ends were 9 bases for V and 0 bases for J; bases not matched to a gene: 13. CDR3 DNA: TGTGCCAGCAAGTCCAAAACAGGGGGAAGCTCCTATAATTCACCCCTCCACTTT. It translates to CASKSKTGGSSYNSPLHF.

This chain links TRBV7-2 with TRBJ2-7; 9 bases line up with TRBD2. With V trimmed by 2 bases and J by 7 bases, 15 bases remained unmatched. The length of the CDR3 is 17 residues. Germline V gene data show CDR1 as SGHTA and CDR2 as FQGNSA. The DNA of the CDR3 is TGTGCCAGCAGCTTACCTCTAGCGGGGTTATCTCTGGGGGAGCAGTACTTC. It translates to CASSLPLAGLSLGEQYF.

V is TRBV29-1 and J is TRBJ2-1; 9 positions agree with TRBD2. J was trimmed by 7 bases and V by 4 bases; bases with no gene match: 5. CDR3 length: 13 amino acids. In germline, CDR1 is SQVTM, CDR2 ANQGSEA. The CDR3 nucleotides read TGCAGCGTTGTGGCGGGAGGGGGTAATGAGCAGTTCTTC. It specifies CSVVAGGGNEQFF.

The chain employs TRBV4-1 and TRBJ1-3; D unresolved. CDR3 size: 17 residues. Germline values: CDR1 MGHRA, CDR2 YSYEKL. Trimming took off 1 base at V and 0 bases at J, with 13 bases between the two ends. The CDR3 coding sequence is TGCGCCAGCAGCCAAGTAGAGGAGGAAATCTCTGGAAACACCATATATTTT. It specifies CASSQVEEEISGNTIYF.

This chain connects TRBV6-5 to TRBJ1-3; D not resolved. Germline V gene lookup returns CDR1 MNHEY and CDR2 SVGAGI. CDR3 length: 15 amino acids. The V end lost 6 bases, the J end lost 2 bases, and 14 bases lay between the germline ends. Here the CDR3 reads CASSPSGWAGNTIYF. Written as DNA, the CDR3 is TGTGCCAGCAGCCCCTCCGGGTGGGCTGGAAACACCATATATTTT.

The rearrangement joins TRBV12-2 to TRBJ1-1; the table's D call TRBD1 went unverified against the DNA. TRBV12-2 is a listed pseudogene. The CDR3 sequence is 20 residues long. The CDR3 nucleotides are TGTGCAAGTCGCTTAGACTCAAATTCTGGGGCACAGGGGAATAACACTGAAGCTTTCTTT. Protein product: CASRLDSNSGAQGNNTEAFF.

The gene calls are TRBV5-1 and TRBJ2-7, with TRBD1 identical over 10 bases. CDR3 length equals 15 residues. Germline trimming cut 4 bases from V and 3 bases from J; bases unmatched to any gene: 7. Per the germline V gene, CDR1 is SGHRS and CDR2 is YFSETQ. The CDR3 protein is CASSTWTGGSYEQYF. The DNA for the CDR3 is TGCGCCAGCAGCACCTGGACAGGGGGGAGCTACGAGCAGTACTTC.

The chain carries TRBV19 and TRBJ2-3; TRBD2 aligns across 11 bases. The V gene's germline CDR1 is LNHDA and CDR2 SQIVND (reference sequence). The CDR3 covers 15 residues. V trimming: 7 bases; J trimming: 5 bases; junction bases outside the gene matches: 8. The CDR3 loop reads CASTPLAGVEDTQYF. CDR3 sequence (DNA): TGTGCCAGTACCCCACTAGCGGGAGTGGAAGATACGCAGTATTTT.

The V gene is TRBV29-1, the J gene TRBJ1-2; D is uncertain. The germline V and J ends were trimmed by 3 bases and 4 bases, with 6 bases remaining between them. CDR3 size: 11 residues. Germline CDR1 is SQVTM and CDR2 is ANQGSEA. The chain's CDR3 is CSVDTGYGYTF. The CDR3, as DNA: TGCAGCGTTGATACCGGCTATGGCTACACCTTC.

This clone was recorded a few times. The rearrangement uses TRBV7-8 and TRBJ1-2, with a tentative D call TRBD1 (5 bases). The CDR3 totals 13 residues. V lost 6 bases to trimming and J lost 3 bases, with 11 bases between them. CDR1 and CDR2 (germline): SGHVS, FQNEAQ. For the CDR3, the DNA is TGTGCCAGCAGTGGGGACGGTTACTATGGCTACACCTTC. Protein: CASSGDGYYGYTF. Supplemented by reference TRBV7-8 and TRBJ1-2, the full variable domain reads GAGVSQSPRYKVAKRGQDVALRCDPISGHVSLFWYQQALGQGPEFLTYFQNEAQLDKSGLPSDRFFAERPEGSVSTLKIQRTQQEDSAVYLCASSGDGYYGYTFGSGTRLTVV.

The chain combines TRBV7-6 with TRBJ1-2; TRBD1 agrees at 8 bases. The V and J ends lost 4 bases and 4 bases, in that order; junction bases with no gene match: 8. Germline CDR1 SGHVS, CDR2 FNYEAQ. The CDR3 sequence is 15 residues long. In DNA form, the CDR3 reads TGTGCCAGCAGCTCGACGACAGGGGAGCTCTATGGCTACACCTTC. Its translation is CASSSTTGELYGYTF.

This clone turned up a few times. The chain couples TRBV9 to TRBJ2-5; 7 nucleotides agree with TRBD2. CDR1 is SGDLS, CDR2 YYNGEE, per germline. Trimming removed 0 bases from V and 4 bases from J; junction bases left unmatched: 9. The CDR3 runs to 16 residues. CDR3: CASSVGEGRGGETQYF. For the CDR3, the DNA is TGTGCCAGCAGCGTAGGGGAGGGGCGAGGTGGAGAGACCCAGTACTTC.

The chain is built from TRBV27 and TRBJ2-7; D gene unclear. This CDR3 comprises 14 residues. The V end lost 2 bases, the J end lost 5 bases, and 13 bases lay between the germline ends. CDR1 is MNHEY, CDR2 SMNVEV, per germline (reference sequence). The CDR3 DNA reads TGTGCCAGCAGTTTAGACACCCGCGGTAACGAGCAGTACTTC. Residues: CASSLDTRGNEQYF.

This chain joins TRBV7-6 and TRBJ1-1; 7 nucleotides match TRBD1. The germline V gene has CDR1 SGHVS and CDR2 FNYEAQ. CDR3 length equals 14 residues. Trimming removed 1 base from V and 5 bases from J; junction bases left unmatched: 4. The CDR3 nucleotides read TGTGCCAGCAGCTTAGGCAGGGGGGGGACTGAAGCTTTCTTT. As protein: CASSLGRGGTEAFF.

This rearrangement joins TRBV4-2 to TRBJ2-7; D perhaps matches TRBD1 (6 bases). The CDR3 spans 13 residues. Trimming pared 5 bases from V and 5 bases from J, leaving 13 bases between. Per the germline V gene, CDR1 is LGHNA and CDR2 is YNFKEQ. The CDR3 reads CASSSKGVHEQYF. DNA of the CDR3: TGTGCCAGCAGCTCGAAGGGGGTACACGAGCAGTACTTC.

This sequence joins TRBV6-1 and TRBJ1-5, with D perhaps TRBD1 (5 bases). The ends were cut back, 3 bases at V and 2 bases at J, with 11 bases in the middle. The CDR3 is made up of 15 amino acids. CDR1 is MNHNS, CDR2 SASEGT, per germline. CDR3 sequence (DNA): TGTGCCAGCAGTGAGGCTGGGGGGGGCAATCAGCCCCAGCATTTT. It codes for CASSEAGGGNQPQHF.

This chain links TRBV9 with TRBJ1-2; TRBD1 agrees at 7 bases. V was pared by 3 bases and J by 6 bases, with 8 bases of the junction left unmatched. Germline CDR1 is SGDLS and CDR2 is YYNGEE. The CDR3 contains 14 residues. Written as DNA, the CDR3 is TGTGCCAGCAGCGCTAGACCTCAGGGGGATGGCTACACCTTC. It encodes CASSARPQGDGYTF. Using reference TRBV9 and TRBJ1-2 for the parts outside the CDR3, the full variable domain is DSGVTQTPKHLITATGQRVTLRCSPRSGDLSVYWYQQSLDQGLQFLIQYYNGEERAKGNILERFSAQQFPDLHSELNLSSLELGDSALYFCASSARPQGDGYTFGSGTRLTVV.